This T cell receptor (beta chain) comes out of a study of blood T cell repertoires in COVID-19. Profiling relied on immunoSEQ multiplex PCR, and the TCRdb table lists in-frame clones only, not all of them. The table has about 62,000 clones, about four fifths seen once; the top ten hold 6.4%. This clone was counted only a few times. V was pared by 5 bases and J by 6 bases, with 8 bases between. The CDR3 length is 12 residues. CDR1 and CDR2 from the germline V gene are LNHDA and SQIVND (reference sequence). The sample taken for sequencing was peripheral blood. This chain joins TRBV19 and TRBJ1-5; D might be TRBD1 (5 bases). This receptor was identified in a woman aged 50 to 60 with active or convalescent COVID-19. The CDR3 is CASSFGAQPQHF. As DNA, the CDR3 is TGTGCCAGTAGTTTTGGGGCTCAGCCCCAGCATTTT.